What follows are 15 T cell receptor beta chains derived from one specimen sequenced in a study of human T cells and chemical hapten exposure. TCRdb re-called the RACE reads through MiXCR, storing one row per CDR3 protein. Here the sample spans tens of thousands of distinct CDR3 sequences, 13% to 15% being singletons. Time point meaning: pre-sensitization, week 0. The treatment denotes: therapeutic diphenylcyclopropenone sensitization with weekly scalp DPC. The source material was whole blood, sampled in connection with sensitization to the hapten diphenylcyclopropenone (DPC). These receptor sequences come from a woman in her forties or fifties with alopecia areata. Some clones in this sample may be carry-over from other donors' samples.

As for this clonotype: Relative to the germline gene, one junction end is altered; a read error may explain this. The chain is built from TRBV28 and TRBJ1-4; D ambiguous. The CDR3 runs to 14 residues. CDR1 and CDR2 (germline): MDHEN, SYDVKM. The DNA of the CDR3 is TGTGCCAGCAGTTTGCGGTCAACTAGTGAAAAACTGTTTTTT. This translates into CASSLRSTSEKLFF.

This clonotype was detected a few times. The V and J genes are TRBV7-9 and TRBJ2-3; D is ambiguous. Trimming shortened V by 1 base and J by 5 bases, and 13 bases separated the two germline ends. This CDR3 region has 15 residues. Germline CDR1 is SEHNR and CDR2 is FQNEAQ (reference sequence). For the CDR3, the DNA is TGTGCCAGCAGCTTAGGCGGCCCCGTGGTAGATACGCAGTATTTT. Protein product: CASSLGGPVVDTQYF.

This clonotype occurred many times. J is TRBJ2-1 and V is TRBV7-9; D possibly matches TRBD1 or TRBD2 (5 bases each). CDR3 length: 11 residues. Trimming shortened V by 5 bases and J by 9 bases, and 8 bases separated the two germline ends. Germline assignment: CDR1 SEHNR and CDR2 FQNEAQ (reference sequence). The CDR3 spells CASSRGAEQFF. The CDR3 DNA sequence: TGTGCCAGCAGCAGGGGAGCTGAGCAGTTCTTC. Complete variable domain (other parts from reference TRBV7-9 and TRBJ2-1): DTGVSQNPRHKITKRGQNVTFRCDPISEHNRLYWYRQTLGQGPEFLTYFQNEAQLEKSRLLSDRFSAERPKGSFSTLEIQRTEQGDSAMYLCASSRGAEQFFGPGTRLTVL.

This clonotype has just a few counts. V usage is TRBV18 and J usage is TRBJ2-3; D is unclear. V was trimmed by 2 bases and J by 0 bases, leaving 9 bases between them. Per the germline V gene, CDR1 is KGHSH and CDR2 is LQKENI. The CDR3 is made up of 15 amino acids. This CDR3 reads CASSPEWVSTDTQYF. The CDR3 DNA is TGTGCCAGCTCACCAGAATGGGTCAGCACAGATACGCAGTATTTT.

In this sample, this clonotype turned up a few times. The chain carries TRBV18 and TRBJ1-5; D call uncertain. Trimming pared 3 bases from V and 6 bases from J, leaving 15 bases between. The CDR3 loop spans 15 amino acids. The germline V gene encodes CDR1 KGHSH and CDR2 LQKENI. The CDR3 is CASSPFEIGSQPQHF. In nucleotides, the CDR3 is TGTGCCAGCTCACCCTTTGAGATAGGGAGTCAGCCCCAGCATTTT.

The rearrangement links TRBV6-4 to TRBJ2-2; D possibly corresponds to TRBD2 (5 bases). Germline-derived CDR1 and CDR2 are MRHNA and SNTAGT. Trimming took off 0 bases at V and 6 bases at J, with 8 bases between the two ends. The CDR3 covers 14 residues. DNA for the CDR3: TGTGCCAGCAGTGACTCAGGAGGCTCCGGGGAGCTGTTTTTT. This encodes CASSDSGGSGELFF.

Ten or more counts support this clonotype. CDR3 loop: CASRPQGLTDTQYF. CDR3 bases: TGTGCCAGCAGGCCGCAGGGTCTCACAGATACGCAGTATTTT. The gene calls are TRBV2 and TRBJ2-3; weak D call: TRBD1 (5 bases). V was shortened by 6 bases and J by 2 bases, with 12 bases between the two germline ends. This CDR3 spans 14 amino acids. CDR1 SNHLY and CDR2 FYNNEI come from the germline V gene.

The chain has TRBV7-2 and TRBJ2-4; D is unresolved. Per germline, CDR1 SGHTA and CDR2 FQGNSA. The ends were cut back, 0 bases at V and 6 bases at J, with 6 bases in the middle. The CDR3 has 13 residues. The CDR3: CASSLASPNIQYF. CDR3 coding DNA: TGTGCCAGCAGCTTAGCGAGTCCAAACATTCAGTACTTC. The full variable domain, completed using reference TRBV7-2 and TRBJ2-4, is GAGVSQSPSNKVTEKGKDVELRCDPISGHTALYWYRQSLGQGLEFLIYFQGNSAPDKSGLPSDRFSAERTGGSVSTLTIQRTQQEDSAVYLCASSLASPNIQYFGAGTRLSVL.

This chain links TRBV6-5 with TRBJ1-1; D uncertain. Trimming cost V 7 bases and J 2 bases, with 11 bases left between them. Germline CDR1 is MNHEY and CDR2 is SVGAGI. This CDR3 has 13 amino acids. The CDR3 DNA sequence: TGTGCCAGCACCGGGGTAGCTAACACTGAAGCTTTCTTT. Protein sequence: CASTGVANTEAFF.

The chain joins TRBV20-1 to TRBJ2-3; the match to TRBD2 covers 11 bases. V was pared by 0 bases and J by 9 bases, with 8 bases of the junction left unmatched. Germline V gene sequence: CDR1 DFQATT, CDR2 SNEGSKA (reference sequence). The CDR3 length is 15 residues. The CDR3 here is CSARDPLAGGRTQYF. DNA for the CDR3: TGCAGTGCTAGAGACCCCCTAGCGGGAGGTCGGACGCAGTATTTT.

This clonotype was counted many times. This sequence joins TRBV20-1 and TRBJ2-1, with D perhaps TRBD2 (5 bases). Trimming left V 3 bases short and J 9 bases short, with 15 bases between. Germline V CDR1 and CDR2: DFQATT, SNEGSKA (reference sequence). The CDR3 has 13 residues. In nucleotides, the CDR3 is TGCAGTGCTAGTACTCCGACTACGAGTGAGCAGTTCTTC. Amino acid sequence: CSASTPTTSEQFF.

A few counts support this clonotype. The chain combines TRBV9 with TRBJ2-5, with 12 bases fitting TRBD2. The CDR3 consists of 17 residues. Germline-derived CDR1 and CDR2 are SGDLS and YYNGEE. Trimming took 0 bases from V and 2 from J; bases not matched to a gene: 5. CDR3 protein: CASSVGLAGAWQETQYF. For the CDR3, the DNA is TGTGCCAGCAGCGTAGGACTAGCGGGAGCGTGGCAAGAGACCCAGTACTTC.

This clonotype appeared many times. V is TRBV28 and J is TRBJ1-6, with 7 bases aligning to TRBD1. Trimming removed 5 bases from V and 10 bases from J; junction bases left unmatched: 5. This CDR3 region has 13 residues. Germline V gene data show CDR1 as MDHEN and CDR2 as SYDVKM. The CDR3 loop reads CASSTGDGSPLHF. The CDR3 DNA reads as TGTGCCAGCAGTACAGGGGACGGATCACCCCTCCACTTT.

The chain carries TRBV7-6 and TRBJ2-2; 8 bases align to TRBD2. Unmatched junction bases numbered 9, after V lost 5 bases and J lost 4 bases. CDR1 is SGHVS and CDR2 is FNYEAQ in the germline V gene. This CDR3 is 16 amino acids long. The CDR3 DNA reads TGTGCCAGCAGCCGCACCGGGACTAGGGGCACCGGGGAGCTGTTTTTT. Translated, it gives CASSRTGTRGTGELFF.

Details on this clonotype: Compared with germline, one end of the junction differs, possibly owing to a read error. The chain combines TRBV25-1 with TRBJ2-2; maybe TRBD2 (5 bases). The CDR3 is 18 amino acids. Germline CDR1 reads MGHDK; CDR2 reads SYGVNS. Here the CDR3 DNA reads TGTGGCAGCAGTGAATTCTGGGTGGCAGCCCGGGGCACCGGGGAGCTGTTTTTT. It translates to CGSSEFWVAARGTGELFF.